This T cell receptor beta chain was captured by sequencing in a study of cytomegalovirus exposure and HLA in healthy donors. Study-wide background: A prior study identified over 100 million unique TCR beta sequences from about 200 million T cells.

Points from the study as a whole: Generally TCR sequences proved uncommon, though certain public TCRs appeared in numerous donors. Earlier analysis looked at TCR beta V segments, and most were productive about 90% or about 30% of the time.

Healthy bone marrow donors made up the donor group. Germline CDR1 reads MNHEY; CDR2 reads SVGAGI. The CDR3 is 15 residues long. Unmatched junction bases numbered 10, after V lost 6 bases and J lost 6 bases. On this clone: No antigen is known for it.

Primers: 60 Vbeta forward and 13 Jbeta reverse. The data were produced by immunoSEQ multiplex PCR, yet TCRdb's version contains in-frame clones alone and is incomplete. This table has some 98,000 clones, roughly 70% appearing once. The clonotype comes from a man aged 45-60 years in good health and CMV-seronegative. The specimen sequenced was PBMCs. The genes are TRBV6-5 and TRBJ1-1; 10 nucleotides agree with TRBD1. The CDR3 DNA reads as TGTGCCAGCAGCCCCCAGGACAGGGGGATCGCTGAAGCTTTCTTT. Its protein is CASSPQDRGIAEAFF.